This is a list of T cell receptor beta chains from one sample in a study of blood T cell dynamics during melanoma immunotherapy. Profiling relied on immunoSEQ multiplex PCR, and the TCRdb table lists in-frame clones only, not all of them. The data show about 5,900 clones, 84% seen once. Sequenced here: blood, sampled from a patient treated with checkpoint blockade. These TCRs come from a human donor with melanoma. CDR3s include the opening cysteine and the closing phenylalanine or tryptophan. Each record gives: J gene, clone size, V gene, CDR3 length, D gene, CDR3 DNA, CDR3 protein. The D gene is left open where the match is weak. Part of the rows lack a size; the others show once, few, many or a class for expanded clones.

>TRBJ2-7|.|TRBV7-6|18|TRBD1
TGTGCCAGCAGCTTACCCGAAACAGGGGCTACCAGAACCTACGAGCAGTACTTC
CASSLPETGATRTYEQYF
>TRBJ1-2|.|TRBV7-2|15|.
TGTGCCAGCAGCTTATGGGTGGAGGCTAACTATGGCTACACCTTC
CASSLWVEANYGYTF
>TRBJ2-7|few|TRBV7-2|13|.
TGTGCCAGCAGCTTAGTAACGGGGTACGAGCAGTACTTC
CASSLVTGYEQYF
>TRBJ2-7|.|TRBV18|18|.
TGTGCCAGCTCCCCTCAGACGGGCCAGCCTTTCTGGTCCTACGAGCAGTACTTC
CASSPQTGQPFWSYEQYF
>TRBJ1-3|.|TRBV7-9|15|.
TGTGCCAGCAGCTTAGTAGGGGGCTCTGGAAACACCATATATTTT
CASSLVGGSGNTIYF
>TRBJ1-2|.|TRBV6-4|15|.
TGTGCCAGCAAACCAGAGCAGTTGGTGAACTATGGCTACACCTTC
CASKPEQLVNYGYTF
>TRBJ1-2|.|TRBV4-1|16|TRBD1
TGCGCCAGCAGCCAAGGGACAGGGAGTTCCTCCTCTGGCTACACCTTC
CASSQGTGSSSSGYTF
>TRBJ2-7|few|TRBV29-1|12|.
TGCAGCGTTGCAGATGGTGCGTACGAGCAGTACTTC
CSVADGAYEQYF
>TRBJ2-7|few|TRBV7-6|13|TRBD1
TGTGCCAGCAGCTTAGCTCAGGGGGTCGAGCAGTACTTC
CASSLAQGVEQYF
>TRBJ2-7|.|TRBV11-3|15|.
TGTGCCAGCAGCTTTCTCGGAGGAGCGGGCTACGAGCAGTACTTC
CASSFLGGAGYEQYF
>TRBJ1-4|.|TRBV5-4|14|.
TGTGCCAGCAGCCTCGGACAGCTTAATGAAAAACTGTTTTTT
CASSLGQLNEKLFF
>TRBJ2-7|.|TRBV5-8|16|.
TGTGCCAGCAGCTTGGTCCTCTCTCCTGTTCCCTACGAGCAGTACTTC
CASSLVLSPVPYEQYF
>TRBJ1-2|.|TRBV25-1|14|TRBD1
TGTGCCAGCAGTCAGGCGGGGACAGCCTATGGCTACACCTTC
CASSQAGTAYGYTF
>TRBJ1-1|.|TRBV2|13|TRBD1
TGTGCCAGCAGTGAAGACAGGGGGGGTGAAGCTTTCTTT
CASSEDRGGEAFF
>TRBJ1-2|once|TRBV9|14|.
TGTGCCAGCAGCGTAGACTTACTGGGCTATGGCTACACCTTC
CASSVDLLGYGYTF
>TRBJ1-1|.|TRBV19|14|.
TGTGCCCCGGAGGAGGGGGGGCCGGGGACTGAAGCTTTCTTT
CAPEEGGPGTEAFF
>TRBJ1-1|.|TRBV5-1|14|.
TGCGCCAGCAGCGGGGGGGTAATGAACACTGAAGCTTTCTTT
CASSGGVMNTEAFF
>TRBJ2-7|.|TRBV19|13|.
TGTGCCAGTAGCCATGAGACCTCCTACGAGCAGTACTTC
CASSHETSYEQYF
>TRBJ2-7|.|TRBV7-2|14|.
TGTGCCAGCAGCTTAAACCCGACAGCCTACGAGCAGTACTTC
CASSLNPTAYEQYF
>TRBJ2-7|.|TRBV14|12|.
TGTGCCAGTCAGGGTAATGGGGACGAGCAGTACTTC
CASQGNGDEQYF
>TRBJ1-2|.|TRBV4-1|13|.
TGCGCCAGCAGCCAAGGAGGATACTATGGCTACACCTTC
CASSQGGYYGYTF
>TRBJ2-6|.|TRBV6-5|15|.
TGTGCCAGCAGCTTATCTAGCGCTGGGGCCAACGTCCTGACTTTC
CASSLSSAGANVLTF
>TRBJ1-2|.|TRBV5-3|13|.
TGTGCCAGAAGCTTGGAGGTCATCTATGGCTACACCTTC
CARSLEVIYGYTF
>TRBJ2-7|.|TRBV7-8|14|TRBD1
TGTGCCAGCAGCTTGGGGACAGGGCGACACGAGCAGTACTTC
CASSLGTGRHEQYF
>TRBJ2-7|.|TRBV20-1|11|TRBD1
TGCAGTGCAAGGGACAGCTACGAGCAGTACTTC
CSARDSYEQYF
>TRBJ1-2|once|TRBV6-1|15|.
TGTGCCAGCAGTGACCCCCGCGGTACTAACTATGGCTACACCTTC
CASSDPRGTNYGYTF
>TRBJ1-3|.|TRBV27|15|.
TGTGCCAGCAGTTTACGCCCAGTCTCTGGAAACACCATATATTTT
CASSLRPVSGNTIYF
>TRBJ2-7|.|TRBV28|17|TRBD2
TGTGCCAGCAGTTTCCTTCCCGGGACTAGCGGGAGCTACGAGCAGTACTTC
CASSFLPGTSGSYEQYF
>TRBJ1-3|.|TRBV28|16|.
TGTGCCAGCAGGGCACAGGGAGTGAGGAAAGGAAACACCATATATTTT
CASRAQGVRKGNTIYF
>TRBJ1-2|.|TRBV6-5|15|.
TGTGCCAGCAGTTACTCGGGCCAGGGGAACTATGGCTACACCTTC
CASSYSGQGNYGYTF